These T cell receptor beta chains were read from a single sample in a study of control samples from healthy donors and cancer patients. Clones were read by immunoSEQ multiplex PCR, and TCRdb kept only the in-frame ones, dropping some. Here the sample spans some 95,000 clones, approximately 81% being singletons. The sequenced material came from blood. The receptors shown here come from a young woman in good health. Both conserved end residues are part of each CDR3. A D gene is named only where the DNA matches it firmly. Clone size is shown for a subset of rows, as once, few, many or a class of expanded clone.

.,TRBV5-1,TRBJ2-3,.,TGCGCCAGCAGCTTGGCAGGACACCGCACAGATACGCAGTATTTT,CASSLAGHRTDTQYF
TRBD1,TRBV3-1/TRBV3-2,TRBJ2-7,.,TGTGCCAGCAGCCAATTCTTTTGGACAGGGGACGAGCCCGGCGAGCAGTACTTC,CASSQFFWTGDEPGEQYF
TRBD2,TRBV27,TRBJ2-1,.,TGTGCCAGCAGTCCCAGGGGACTAGCGGGGGCGGGTGAGCAGTTCTTC,CASSPRGLAGAGEQFF
.,TRBV4-2,TRBJ1-1,.,TGTGCCAGCAGCCACCGGTCGGGAGACACTGAAGCTTTCTTT,CASSHRSGDTEAFF
.,TRBV18,TRBJ2-1,.,TGTGCCAGCTCACCACAGTCCGGGGTCGATGAGCAGTTCTTC,CASSPQSGVDEQFF
TRBD1,TRBV10-3,TRBJ2-7,.,TGTGCCACTGGACAGGGGGTTCCGGGCGAGCAGTACTTC,CATGQGVPGEQYF
TRBD2,TRBV27,TRBJ2-7,once,TGTGCCAGCAGCAGAGCGGGGGGGCCTGTCGAGCAGTACTTC,CASSRAGGPVEQYF
.,TRBV5-4,TRBJ1-4,.,TGTGCCAGCAGCTTGGGCGCAGGGCGGGAAAAACTGTTTTTT,CASSLGAGREKLFF
.,TRBV5-1,TRBJ1-1,once,TGCGCCAGCAGTCATAGAGGACAGCAAGAAGGCGTCACCACGAAGAACACTGAAGCTTTCTTT,CASSHRGQQEGVTTKNTEAFF
.,TRBV3-1/TRBV3-2,TRBJ1-2,.,TGTGCCAGCAGCCAAGGCTGGGGAAAGGGAGGCTACACCTTC,CASSQGWGKGGYTF
TRBD2,TRBV10-1,TRBJ2-1,.,TGCGCCAGCAGTCAAACTAGCGGGGTAACCTACAATGAGCAGTTCTTC,CASSQTSGVTYNEQFF